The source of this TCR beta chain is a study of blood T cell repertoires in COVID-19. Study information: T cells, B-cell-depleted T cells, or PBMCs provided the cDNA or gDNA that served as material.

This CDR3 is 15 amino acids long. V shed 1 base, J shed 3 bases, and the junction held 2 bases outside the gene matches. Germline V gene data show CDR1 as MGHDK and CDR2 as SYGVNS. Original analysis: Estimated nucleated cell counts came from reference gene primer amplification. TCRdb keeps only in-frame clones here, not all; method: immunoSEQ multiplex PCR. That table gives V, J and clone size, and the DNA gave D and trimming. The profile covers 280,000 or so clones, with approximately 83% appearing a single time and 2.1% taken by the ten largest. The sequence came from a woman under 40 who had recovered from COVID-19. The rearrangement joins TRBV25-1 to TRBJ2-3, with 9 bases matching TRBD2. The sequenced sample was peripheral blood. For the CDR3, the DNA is TGTGCCAGCAGTGAATTAGCGGGAGTTACAGATACGCAGTATTTT. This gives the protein CASSELAGVTDTQYF.